The sequence of this T cell receptor (beta chain) was determined in a study of cytomegalovirus exposure and HLA in healthy donors (dated by TCRdb to about 2017). Broadly, across the study: According to a later analysis, one platform produced both the 120 validation repertoires and the 666 repertoires of the first cohort. The study was designed to test whether signatures of past pathogen exposure could be identified by cataloging public T cell receptors. Along with the approximately 700-subject first cohort, a separate validation cohort of around 110 different subjects was used. High-throughput TCR immunosequencing, statistical association of individual TCRs with disease status, and machine learning were combined to predict cytomegalovirus infection status. What the study reported, not specific to this receptor: Across donors, most TCR sequences were observed very rarely, whereas some public TCRs were present in many individuals. The classifier was reported to diagnose cytomegalovirus status with high specificity and sensitivity in both the original cohort and the validation cohort. The study gave a list of more than 150 TCR beta chains associated with cytomegalovirus. In vitro tests confirmed that a few of the cytomegalovirus-associated TCR beta chains recognize cytomegalovirus antigens. The authors suggested that the approach could potentially be generalized to other disease states and immunological phenotypes. A later analysis found that TCRs clustered in the first cohort also tended to co-occur in the roughly 110 validation repertoires, with 94% of cluster scores above 0. The validation cohort had no HLA typing available for a later analysis, so co-occurrence within that cohort was assessed over all 120 or so repertoires.

This clone appeared a single time. This clone's antigen is unknown. Per-base qualities were not stored, and no clone one base away is much larger. The donors were included in the validation cohort of 90 to 150 subjects, a group kept apart from the roughly 730-subject first cohort. V trim: 2 bases; J trim: 10 bases; unmatched bases: 11. From the cysteine up to the phenylalanine, the CDR3 has a length of 15 residues. The retained sequence is limited to the CDR3, 45 bases, with the frame set at the first base. CDR1 and CDR2 were assigned from the germline V gene (reference sequence) as MNHEY and SMNVEV. The library came from the immunoSEQ multiplex PCR assay. On the study's bioinformatics: A statistical classification framework was developed to diagnose cytomegalovirus status using the catalog of TCR beta chain sequences. The source is immuneACCESS, and TCRdb retained only in-frame sequences with V and J called. Part of the clones is not carried over; for the studies checked, unresolved V genes explain less than half of this, and the remainder is unexplained. V, J and clone size are those of that table, while D and trimming were read from the DNA. The sample includes 200,000 to 250,000 clones, with over 75% observed a single time. The top ten clones comprise 2% of the sample.

This TCR derives from a woman aged 18-29 years in good health and CMV-seropositive. Sequencing was carried out using PBMCs. Rearrangement joined TRBV27 to TRBJ2-1; the junction holds 7 bases that match TRBD2. The CDR3 amino acid sequence is: CASSLTGRAIEEQFF. The DNA sequence is as follows: TGTGCCAGCAGTTTAACTGGGAGGGCCATTGAAGAGCAGTTCTTC.